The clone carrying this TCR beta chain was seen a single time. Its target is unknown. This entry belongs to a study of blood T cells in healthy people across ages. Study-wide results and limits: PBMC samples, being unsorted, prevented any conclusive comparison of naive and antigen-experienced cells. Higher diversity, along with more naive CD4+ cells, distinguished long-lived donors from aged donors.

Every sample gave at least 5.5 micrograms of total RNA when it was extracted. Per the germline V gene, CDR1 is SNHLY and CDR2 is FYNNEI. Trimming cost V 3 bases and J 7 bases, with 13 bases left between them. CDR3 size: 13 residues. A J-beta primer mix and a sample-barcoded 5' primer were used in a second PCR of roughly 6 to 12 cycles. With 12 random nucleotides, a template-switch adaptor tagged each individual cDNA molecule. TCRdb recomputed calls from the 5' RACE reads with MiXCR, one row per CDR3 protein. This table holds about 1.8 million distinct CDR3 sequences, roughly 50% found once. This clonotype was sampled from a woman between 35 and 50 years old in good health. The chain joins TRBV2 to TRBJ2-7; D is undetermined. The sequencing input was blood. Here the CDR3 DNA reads TGTGCCAGCAGTGATCCCCCAGTGGAGGAGCAGTACTTC. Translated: CASSDPPVEEQYF.